The present TCR beta chain was sequenced within a study of control samples from healthy donors and cancer patients. TCRdb keeps only in-frame clones here, not all; method: immunoSEQ multiplex PCR. The data contain 90,000 to 120,000 clones, 82% of them singletons. V was pared by 0 bases and J by 2 bases, with 9 bases between. The CDR3 loop spans 14 amino acids. Germline values: CDR1 SGHDT, CDR2 YYEEEE. This TCR derives from a man between 18 and 35 years old in good health. The J gene is TRBJ2-7, the V gene TRBV5-6; D ambiguous. Specimen: blood. DNA of the CDR3: TGTGCCAGCAGCTTGGCCCCCGAAGCCTACGAGCAGTACGTC. This sequence encodes CASSLAPEAYEQYV.